This is a list of T cell receptor beta chains from one sample in a study of T cells in Graves' hyperthyroidism and ophthalmopathy. A single record per CDR3 protein comes from TCRdb applying MiXCR to the multiplex PCR reads. Found here are under 400,000 distinct CDR3 sequences, under 15% of them singletons; the top ten hold 9.2%. The sequenced sample consisted of blood. The source of these receptors is a young woman with Graves' hyperthyroidism. Both conserved end residues are part of each CDR3. A D gene is named only where the DNA matches it firmly. Clone size is given for some rows only: seen once, a few or many times, or a class if the clone is expanded.

TRBV4-1	14	.	few	TRBJ1-2	TGCGCCAGCAGCCAACCAGGGACAACTGGTGGCTACACCTTC	CASSQPGTTGGYTF
TRBV6-1	13	.	few	TRBJ2-1	TGTGCCAGCAGTGCCAGTAGCGGAGGCGGGCAGTTCTTC	CASSASSGGGQFF
TRBV6-2/TRBV6-3	17	.	.	TRBJ2-1	TGTGCCAGCAGTTCTGAAGCGTTCGTCAGCCCCTACAATGAGCAGTTCTTC	CASSSEAFVSPYNEQFF
TRBV27	15	TRBD1	.	TRBJ1-6	TGTGCCAGCCGATCCGGACAGGCGAATAATTCACCCCTCCACTTT	CASRSGQANNSPLHF
TRBV7-2	15	.	many	TRBJ1-2	TGTGCCAGCAGCTTACCCGGGAGAACCGCCTATGGCTACACCTTC	CASSLPGRTAYGYTF
TRBV6-1	13	.	many	TRBJ2-3	TGTGCCAGCAGACTACAGGGTTTAGATACGCAGTATTTT	CASRLQGLDTQYF
TRBV12-3/TRBV12-4	14	TRBD1	many	TRBJ2-1	TGTGCCAGCAGATGGGACAGGGGGCGGAATGAGCAGTTCTTC	CASRWDRGRNEQFF
TRBV11-2	18	TRBD2	many	TRBJ2-3	TGTGCCAGCAGCTTAGTGGGGTCTAGCGGGAGTGGCACAGATACGCAGTATTTT	CASSLVGSSGSGTDTQYF
TRBV7-2	14	TRBD1	many	TRBJ2-7	TGTGCCAGCAGCTCGACAGGGGCTAAGAACGAGCAGTACTTC	CASSSTGAKNEQYF
TRBV29-1	12	.	many	TRBJ1-2	TGCAGCGTTGATTTAGCGAACTATGGCTACACCTTC	CSVDLANYGYTF